The 19 T cell receptor beta chains reported below all come from one sample, sequenced in a study of blood T cell repertoires in COVID-19. TCRdb's copy holds only in-frame clones and misses some; the assay was immunoSEQ multiplex PCR. The table includes tens of thousands of clones, about 83% detected once. The sequenced sample consisted of peripheral blood. These TCRs come from a man aged 50 to 60 with active COVID-19.

This clone was picked up one time. The chain has TRBV5-6 and TRBJ2-5; tentative D call: TRBD1 (6 bases). Germline CDR1 reads SGHDT; CDR2 reads YYEEEE. The CDR3 has 15 amino acids. V was pared by 3 bases and J by 1 base, with 13 bases between. CDR3 sequence reads: CASSSRDTFQETQYF. The CDR3 DNA is TGTGCCAGCAGCTCACGGGACACCTTCCAAGAGACCCAGTACTTC.

The V call is TRBV15, the J call TRBJ2-7; possibly TRBD1 for D (6 bases). This CDR3 spans 15 amino acids. Germline V gene sequence: CDR1 LNHNV, CDR2 YYDKDF (reference sequence). Trimming stripped 0 bases from V and 0 bases from J, with 9 bases between. The CDR3 DNA follows: TGTGCCACCAGCAGAGACAGGGGTCACTCCTACGAGCAGTACTTC. Protein sequence: CATSRDRGHSYEQYF.

The chain couples TRBV5-5 to TRBJ2-7; 10 bases map to TRBD2. Germline CDR1 and CDR2: SGHKS and YYEKEE (reference sequence). Losses at the gene ends were 4 bases for V and 4 bases for J; bases not matched to a gene: 5. This CDR3 has 14 amino acids. The CDR3 DNA sequence: TGTGCCAGCAGCACCGAGGGACTAGCGTACGAGCAGTACTTC. Its translation: CASSTEGLAYEQYF.

The chain is built from TRBV9 and TRBJ2-3, with TRBD2 identical over 13 bases. This CDR3 is built from 18 residues. The J segment lost 2 bases and the V segment lost 4 bases, leaving 10 bases of the junction unmatched. Germline values: CDR1 SGDLS, CDR2 YYNGEE. The CDR3 DNA reads as TGTGCCAGCAGCCCCGGACTAGCGGGGGCCCTCATCACAGATACGCAGTATTTT. Protein: CASSPGLAGALITDTQYF.

CDR3 DNA: TGCGCCAGCAGCTTCTCAGGGGGCAACTCCTACAATGAGCAGTTCTTC. Translating gives CASSFSGGNSYNEQFF. The chain carries TRBV5-1 and TRBJ2-1; 8 bases are a match to TRBD1. The CDR3 consists of 16 residues. The V segment lost 2 bases and the J segment 0 bases; nucleotides outside the gene matches: 4. Germline V gives CDR1 SGHRS, CDR2 YFSETQ. The whole variable domain, filled in from reference TRBV5-1 and TRBJ2-1, reads KAGVTQTPRYLIKTRGQQVTLSCSPISGHRSVSWYQQTPGQGLQFLFEYFSETQRNKGNFPGRFSGRQFSNSRSEMNVSTLELGDSALYLCASSFSGGNSYNEQFFGPGTRLTVL.

J is TRBJ2-7 and V is TRBV19, with unresolved D. The CDR3 covers 13 residues. The V gene's germline CDR1 is LNHDA and CDR2 SQIVND (reference sequence). Trimming cost V 4 bases and J 5 bases, with 12 bases left between them. As DNA, the CDR3 is TGTGCCAGTAGTAGCTCGGTCCTCGACGAGCAGTACTTC. Translated, it gives CASSSSVLDEQYF.

The rearrangement joins TRBV10-2 to TRBJ1-1; 7 nucleotides align to TRBD1. The CDR3 is made up of 12 amino acids. In germline, CDR1 is WSHSY, CDR2 SAAADI. After removal of 5 bases from V and 4 bases from J, the junction contained 1 base not matched to a gene. CDR3 loop: CASSTGATEAFF. DNA of the CDR3: TGCGCCAGCAGTACAGGGGCCACTGAAGCTTTCTTT.

The chain employs TRBV6-2 or TRBV6-3 and TRBJ2-6, with D possibly matching TRBD2 (6 bases). Germline lookup yields CDR1 MNHEY and CDR2 SVGEGT. The CDR3 sequence is 16 residues long. Trimming removed 0 bases at V and 3 bases at J, with 9 bases between. The CDR3 DNA reads TGTGCCAGCAGTTACTCGCGGGGAATTGGGGCCAACGTCCTGACTTTC. Translating it yields CASSYSRGIGANVLTF.

The rearrangement joins TRBV3-1 (or the pseudogene TRBV3-2) to TRBJ2-7; a weak D match, TRBD2 (6 bases). The CDR3 totals 15 residues. CDR1 LGHDT and CDR2 YNNKEL come from the germline V gene (reference sequence). Trimming cost V 0 bases and J 7 bases, with 16 bases left between them. The CDR3 coding sequence is TGTGCCAGCAGCCAAGATTTTACGGGAGCGCGGGAGCAGTACTTC. Protein: CASSQDFTGAREQYF.

The count of this clone is one. The rearrangement uses TRBV27 and TRBJ2-7, with TRBD2 matching over 13 bases. From germline, CDR1 is MNHEY and CDR2 SMNVEV (reference sequence). The CDR3 consists of 15 residues. J gave up 3 bases and V 4 bases, and 3 bases lay outside the gene matches. The CDR3 spells CASSSGLAGDYEQYF. In DNA, the CDR3 is TGTGCCAGCAGTTCCGGACTAGCGGGAGACTACGAGCAGTACTTC.

The J gene is TRBJ1-2, the V gene TRBV9; 7 bases fit TRBD1. Germline V lookup: CDR1 SGDLS, CDR2 YYNGEE. This CDR3 comprises 14 residues. With V trimmed by 0 bases and J by 4 bases, 3 bases remained unmatched. The CDR3 nucleotides read TGTGCCAGCAGCGTAGCCCGGGACAGCTATGGCTACACCTTC. Its translation: CASSVARDSYGYTF.

This clone appeared once. The chain carries TRBV7-8 and TRBJ1-2, with 7 bases that match TRBD1. Trimming removed 1 base from V and 2 bases from J; junction bases left unmatched: 7. In germline, CDR1 is SGHVS, CDR2 FQNEAQ. CDR3 length: 16 residues. The CDR3 spells CASSLVRRQGNYGYTF. CDR3 nucleotide sequence: TGTGCCAGCAGCTTAGTAAGGAGACAGGGAAACTATGGCTACACCTTC.

This chain links TRBV5-8 with TRBJ2-1, with 8 bases that match TRBD1. V dropped 4 bases and J dropped 4; count of bases not matched to a gene: 7. Germline CDR1 and CDR2: SGHTS and YDEGEE. The CDR3 has 15 amino acids. CDR3 nucleotides: TGTGCCAGCAGCCCGACACAGGGGGTTTACAATGAGCAGTTCTTC. This codes for CASSPTQGVYNEQFF.

The chain recombines TRBV18 with TRBJ2-2; 10 positions match TRBD2. CDR3 length equals 14 residues. Germline lookup yields CDR1 KGHSH and CDR2 LQKENI. Losses at the gene ends were 3 bases for V and 7 bases for J; bases not matched to a gene: 2. CDR3 DNA sequence: TGTGCCAGCTCACCCCTAGCGGGAGTCGGGGAGCTGTTTTTT. Residues: CASSPLAGVGELFF.

The chain combines TRBV7-6 with TRBJ2-5; 11 nucleotides align to TRBD1. In germline, CDR1 is SGHVS, CDR2 FNYEAQ. Trimming cost V 4 bases and J 5 bases; bases outside gene matches: 9. This CDR3 comprises 16 residues. The CDR3 DNA reads TGTGCCAGCAGCTCGCCCACCGGGACAGGGGGGGAGACCCAGTACTTC. It is translated as CASSSPTGTGGETQYF.

The table lists this clone with a few counts. This chain connects TRBV6-5 to TRBJ1-3; D perhaps matches TRBD1 (6 bases). The CDR3 runs 15 residues. Germline V lookup: CDR1 MNHEY, CDR2 SVGAGI. The V end was cut by 6 bases, the J end by 0 bases, with 12 bases between. The CDR3 nucleotides read TGTGCCAGCAGCCCGGACAGCTCCTCTGGAAACACCATATATTTT. It codes for CASSPDSSSGNTIYF.

The chain links TRBV4-2 to TRBJ2-2; D gene unclear. V lost 0 bases and J 6 bases, leaving 5 bases between the germline ends. The length of the CDR3 is 13 residues. Germline V gene data show CDR1 as LGHNA and CDR2 as YNFKEQ. CDR3 loop: CASSQEIAGELFF. CDR3 bases: TGTGCCAGCAGCCAAGAAATCGCCGGGGAGCTGTTTTTT.

The chain combines TRBV2 with TRBJ2-2; D might be TRBD1 (5 bases). This CDR3 is built from 13 residues. Germline loops: CDR1 SNHLY, CDR2 FYNNEI. Trimming stripped 2 bases from V and 8 bases from J, with 9 bases between. CDR3 loop: CASSETQGGELFF. The CDR3 bases are TGTGCCAGCAGTGAAACTCAGGGTGGGGAGCTGTTTTTT.

The chain joins TRBV19 to TRBJ2-2; 8 bases agree with TRBD1. The V gene end was trimmed by 8 bases and the J gene end by 5 bases; junction bases not matched to a gene: 7. Germline V gene lookup returns CDR1 LNHDA and CDR2 SQIVND (reference sequence). The CDR3 loop spans 14 amino acids. The CDR3 DNA sequence: TGTGCCAGTCAGGACAGGGTTGTTACCGGGGAGCTGTTTTTT. Translation gives CASQDRVVTGELFF. Full variable domain (missing parts from reference TRBV19 and TRBJ2-2): DGGITQSPKYLFRKEGQNVTLSCEQNLNHDAMYWYRQDPGQGLRLIYYSQIVNDFQKGDIAEGYSVSREKKESFPLTVTSAQKNPTAFYLCASQDRVVTGELFFGEGSRLTVL.